There are a few counts of the clone carrying this T cell receptor (beta chain). The data stem from a study of blood T cell repertoires in COVID-19. CDR3 size: 16 residues. V was trimmed by 2 bases and J by 6 bases, leaving 16 bases between them. In germline, CDR1 is MRHNA, CDR2 SNTAGT. Here immunoSEQ multiplex PCR was the method, and the copy in TCRdb shows in-frame clones only, minus some. There are 200,000 or so clones in the sample; about 80% occur only once, and approximately 1.3% lies in the top ten. Material: PBMCs or T cells enriched from blood (not recorded which). V and J are TRBV6-4 and TRBJ2-2, with D possibly matching TRBD1 (6 bases). The sequence derives from a middle-aged woman with acute COVID-19. CDR3 amino acids: CASSDRDTPGAGELFF. For the CDR3, the DNA is TGTGCCAGCAGTGACCGGGACACCCCAGGGGCCGGGGAGCTGTTTTTT.